These 20 T cell receptor beta chains came from one sample sequenced in a study of Graves' ophthalmopathy and Graves' hyperthyroidism. Amplification of TCR beta CDR3 regions used RNA transcripts. The authors performed first-round RT-PCR with HTBI primers and then a second-round multiplex PCR. TCRdb reprocessed the multiplex PCR reads with MiXCR, giving one entry per CDR3 protein. This sample yields about 380,000 distinct CDR3 sequences, of which 15% to 19% are seen a single time; 5.5% to 7% belongs to the top ten. The source material was peripheral blood. Receptors were obtained from a woman younger than 35 with stable Graves' hyperthyroidism.

The sample holds a few counts of this clonotype. The V and J genes are TRBV11-1 and TRBJ2-2; the D gene is possibly TRBD1 (6 bases). CDR1 and CDR2 (germline): SGHAT, FQDESV (reference sequence). The CDR3 length is 14 residues. Trimming took off 2 bases at V and 7 bases at J, with 11 bases between the two ends. This CDR3 is CASSLQGLGGELFF. Here the CDR3 DNA reads TGTGCCAGCAGCTTACAGGGGTTGGGCGGGGAGCTGTTTTTT.

The table lists this clonotype with many counts. The chain employs TRBV6-4 and TRBJ1-1; D ambiguous. Trimming stripped 6 bases from V and 1 base from J, with 12 bases between. Per the germline V gene, CDR1 is MRHNA and CDR2 is SNTAGT. This CDR3 is built from 14 residues. For the CDR3, the DNA is TGTGCCAGCAGCATGACACTTCCGAACACTGAAGCTTTCTTT. Its protein is CASSMTLPNTEAFF.

This clonotype was counted many times. The chain couples TRBV7-2 to TRBJ2-2; D is possibly TRBD1 (6 bases). In germline, CDR1 is SGHTA, CDR2 FQGNSA. This CDR3 has 15 residues. V dropped 7 bases and J dropped 1 base, with 13 bases sitting between them. DNA of the CDR3: TGTGCCAGCAAACTGCAGACAGGGAACACCGGGGAGCTGTTTTTT. Protein sequence: CASKLQTGNTGELFF.

The V call is TRBV27, the J call TRBJ2-7; 9 nucleotides agree with TRBD2. Germline V gene lookup returns CDR1 MNHEY and CDR2 SMNVEV (reference sequence). Trimming took 5 bases from V and 6 from J; bases not matched to a gene: 8. The CDR3 length is 14 residues. CDR3 DNA sequence: TGTGCCAGCAGTCCCCGACTAGCGGTGCTCGAGCAGTACTTC. Translation: CASSPRLAVLEQYF.

This clonotype was found many times. This rearrangement joins TRBV11-3 to TRBJ2-7, with TRBD1 matching 7 bases. CDR3 length: 15 amino acids. V lost 5 bases to trimming and J lost 6 bases; unmatched junction nucleotides: 13. The germline V gene encodes CDR1 SGHNT and CDR2 YENEEA. This CDR3 is CASSPGTANVGEQYF. The CDR3 DNA is TGTGCCAGCAGCCCAGGGACAGCCAATGTCGGCGAGCAGTACTTC.

This clonotype was observed a handful of times. A much larger clonotype is one base distant, so this may be a read error. V gene TRBV12-3 or TRBV12-4 combines with J gene TRBJ2-5; TRBD2 might be the D (5 bases). The CDR3 totals 15 residues. CDR3 in DNA: TGTGCCAGCACTCTTAACCCGGGTCCCGGGGAGACCAAGTACTTC. The encoded protein is CASTLNPGPGETKYF.

The chain combines TRBV20-1 with TRBJ2-7, with TRBD2 matching over 14 bases. CDR1 and CDR2 from the germline V gene are DFQATT and SNEGSKA (reference sequence). The CDR3 consists of 16 residues. After removal of 1 base from V and 4 bases from J, the junction contained 6 bases not matched to a gene. The CDR3 region has the DNA TGCAGTGCTAGAGCTCCGGGACTAGCGGGAGCTTACGAGCAGTACTTC. Its translation is CSARAPGLAGAYEQYF.

This clonotype occurred many times. The chain carries TRBV20-1 and TRBJ2-4; D remains ambiguous. The CDR3 runs to 15 residues. Trimming took off 3 bases at V and 0 bases at J, with 12 bases between the two ends. Germline CDR1 DFQATT, CDR2 SNEGSKA (reference sequence). CDR3 DNA sequence: TGCAGTGCTAGGGGTGGGATAATAGCCAAAAACATTCAGTACTTC. Its translation: CSARGGIIAKNIQYF.

In this sample, this clonotype turned up many times. The V and J genes are TRBV13 and TRBJ2-7, with D possibly being TRBD1 or TRBD2 (5 bases each). V lost 5 bases to trimming and J lost 2 bases, with 22 bases between them. Germline CDR1 and CDR2: PRHDT and FYEKMQ (reference sequence). CDR3 length: 17 amino acids. The CDR3 DNA reads as TGTGCCAGCAGCCGCACCGCCAGTATGGGGACCGCCTACGAGCAGTACTTC. This sequence encodes CASSRTASMGTAYEQYF.

There are many counts of this clonotype. The chain is built from TRBV6-5 and TRBJ2-7; 8 bases match TRBD1. The CDR3 runs to 15 residues. Germline V gene sequence: CDR1 MNHEY, CDR2 SVGAGI. The trim removed 4 bases at V and 3 bases at J, leaving 8 bases unmatched. The CDR3 DNA is TGTGCCAGCAGTTCTCCCGGGACAGGAATCTACGAGCAGTACTTC. Amino acid sequence: CASSSPGTGIYEQYF.

This clonotype occurred a few times. The conserved phenylalanine or tryptophan is not found at the CDR3 terminus, so this likely reflects a read error. The V gene is TRBV4-1, the J gene TRBJ2-5; D gene ambiguous. The CDR3 runs to 13 residues. Between the trimmed V and J ends, which lost 4 bases and 4 bases, there was a span of 10 bases. CDR1 is MGHRA and CDR2 is YSYEKL in the germline V gene. The DNA of the CDR3 is TGCGCCAGCAGCCTAGTACTCGGAGAGACCCAGTACTTA. Translating gives CASSLVLGETQYL.

This clonotype was counted only a few times. This chain joins TRBV18 and TRBJ2-2; tentatively, D is TRBD1 (6 bases). V was trimmed by 6 bases and J by 0 bases, leaving 14 bases between them. CDR3 length: 16 residues. Germline values: CDR1 KGHSH, CDR2 LQKENI. CDR3 DNA sequence: TGTGCCAGCTCGCCGGACAGTACTGCGAACACCGGGGAGCTGTTTTTT. Amino acid sequence: CASSPDSTANTGELFF.

This clonotype was detected only a few times. V gene TRBV4-1 combines with J gene TRBJ1-5, with D possibly TRBD1 on 5 matching bases. Trimming shortened V by 4 bases and J by 5 bases, and 12 bases separated the two germline ends. Per the germline V gene, CDR1 is MGHRA and CDR2 is YSYEKL. The CDR3 is 14 amino acids. The CDR3 region has the DNA TGCGCCAGCAGCCCCCGGGGGTGGGATCAGCCCCAGCATTTT. Protein: CASSPRGWDQPQHF.

This clonotype was counted many times. The chain joins TRBV4-1 to TRBJ1-5; the D gene is possibly TRBD1 (6 bases). The CDR3 has 15 residues. Looked up from germline, CDR1 is MGHRA and CDR2 is YSYEKL. V was cut by 1 base and J by 7 bases, with 14 bases left in between. The CDR3 protein is CASSQVPGAEQPQHF. For the CDR3, the DNA is TGCGCCAGCAGCCAAGTACCAGGGGCGGAGCAGCCCCAGCATTTT.

This clonotype has ten or more counts. This sequence joins TRBV19 and TRBJ1-5; 7 bases match TRBD1. Germline-derived CDR1 and CDR2 are LNHDA and SQIVND (reference sequence). V trimming: 6 bases; J trimming: 5 bases; junction bases outside the gene matches: 4. The CDR3 spans 13 residues. The CDR3 nucleotides are TGTGCCAGTAGGAACGACAGGGATCAGCCCCAGCATTTT. As protein: CASRNDRDQPQHF.

This clonotype has a handful of counts. V usage is TRBV13 and J usage is TRBJ2-7; D is perhaps TRBD1 (5 bases). V was shortened by 4 bases and J by 9 bases, with 13 bases between the two germline ends. The CDR3 has 12 amino acids. Germline assignment: CDR1 PRHDT and CDR2 FYEKMQ (reference sequence). The CDR3 loop is CASSSRQFSQYF. The CDR3 DNA sequence: TGTGCCAGCAGCTCCCGACAGTTTTCGCAGTACTTC.

Ten or more counts support this clonotype. The chain couples TRBV2 to TRBJ1-1; D perhaps matches TRBD1 (6 bases). The germline V gene encodes CDR1 SNHLY and CDR2 FYNNEI. The CDR3 has 13 residues. V lost 5 bases, J lost 6 bases, and 13 bases lay in between. CDR3 DNA: TGTGCCAGCAGTCCACAGGGAAATCCTGAAGCTTTCTTT. Its protein is CASSPQGNPEAFF.

The sample holds many counts of this clonotype. V and J are TRBV29-1 and TRBJ1-5; D call uncertain. Germline V gene data show CDR1 as SQVTM and CDR2 as ANQGSEA. The V end lost 4 bases, the J end lost 6 bases, and 13 bases lay between the germline ends. The CDR3 sequence is 13 residues long. CDR3 loop: CSVGGTDGQPQHF. The CDR3 DNA follows: TGCAGCGTTGGGGGAACCGATGGTCAGCCCCAGCATTTT.

Many counts were recorded for this clonotype. The chain recombines TRBV7-8 with TRBJ1-5; D is undetermined. The CDR3 covers 13 residues. Germline V gene sequence: CDR1 SGHVS, CDR2 FQNEAQ. Trimming pared 3 bases from V and 4 bases from J, leaving 7 bases between. The CDR3 sequence: CASSFLGNQPQHF. In DNA, the CDR3 is TGTGCCAGCAGCTTTTTGGGTAATCAGCCCCAGCATTTT.

The sample holds many counts of this clonotype. This chain joins TRBV5-1 and TRBJ2-5, with TRBD1 matching over 10 bases. Germline CDR1 and CDR2: SGHRS and YFSETQ. V lost 3 bases, J lost 5 bases, and 10 bases stayed unmatched. The CDR3 sequence is 16 residues long. CDR3: CASSYTGTGVDETQYF. In DNA, the CDR3 is TGCGCCAGCAGCTATACCGGGACAGGGGTTGACGAGACCCAGTACTTC. The full variable domain, completed using reference TRBV5-1 and TRBJ2-5, is KAGVTQTPRYLIKTRGQQVTLSCSPISGHRSVSWYQQTPGQGLQFLFEYFSETQRNKGNFPGRFSGRQFSNSRSEMNVSTLELGDSALYLCASSYTGTGVDETQYFGPGTRLLVL.